Listed here is a single TCR beta chain. Antigen specificity is unknown. Germline V lookup: CDR1 SGHRS, CDR2 YFSETQ. This CDR3 is 16 amino acids long. The V end was cut by 4 bases, the J end by 0 bases, with 16 bases between. This sample stems from a study of a mutant IDH1 vaccine in newly diagnosed glioma. In the study overall: Each patient was administered eight vaccinations, scheduled in weeks 1, 3, 5, 7, 11, 15, 19 and 23. Most had both radiotherapy and temozolomide beforehand; others had only one.

Time point indicated: week 11, during vaccination. Each vaccine dose was 300 ug of mutant IDH1 20-mer peptide, with topical imiquimod. There were new WHO grade 3 or 4 astrocytomas in the donors, and these were IDH1-mutant and ATRX-lost. TCRdb keeps only in-frame clones here, not all; method: immunoSEQ multiplex PCR. The sample shows roughly 110,000 clones, 85% to 90% of them seen only once. The clonotype originates from a woman in her forties or fifties with glioma. This chain joins TRBV5-1 and TRBJ1-1; D is unresolved. Source: PBMCs, taken from a glioma patient whose treatment included an IDH1 peptide vaccine. CDR3: CASSPRDPTMNTEAFF. The CDR3 DNA follows: TGCGCCAGCAGCCCTAGAGACCCTACAATGAACACTGAAGCTTTCTTT.